This entry concerns a single T cell receptor (beta chain). This clone was seen only a few times. Its antigen is still unknown. Base qualities are not at hand, and no much larger clone is one base apart. Samples were obtained from patients with Merkel cell carcinoma. This sample was taken from a study of T cells and Merkel cell carcinoma outcomes (dated by TCRdb to 2019 to 2021). Regarding the study in general: The study examined the tumor T-cell repertoire together with T-cell density as predictors of clinical outcome in patients with Merkel cell carcinoma. Overall study outcomes, separate from this receptor: Clinical outcomes in Merkel cell carcinoma patients were reported to be predicted by T-cell repertoire features combined with T-cell density.

Receptor amplification or capture employed the immunoSEQ multiplex PCR assay. Sourced from immuneACCESS, this table was stored by TCRdb with only in-frame sequences that have V and J called. A share of the clones is absent; for the studies checked, an unresolved V gene accounts for under half, and the remainder has no known explanation. The table for this sample lists roughly 9,200 clones; around four fifths of them were counted only once. The ten largest clones represent about 2.2% of the sample. The TCR comes from a human donor with Merkel cell carcinoma. Sequencing was carried out using tumor tissue from Merkel cell carcinoma.

The CDR3 protein: CASSSEGETQYF. The bases read TGTGCCAGCAGCTCGGAGGGAGAGACCCAGTACTTC. This chain is built from TRBV7-7 and TRBJ2-5, with a tentative D gene TRBD2 over 6 matching bases. CDR1 and CDR2 are drawn from the germline V gene (reference sequence): SSHAT, FNYEAQ. From the cysteine up to the phenylalanine, the CDR3 has a length of 12 residues. Kept here is only the CDR3 DNA, which spans 36 bases and is read in frame from base 1. V gives up 4 bases and J gives up 4 bases, and the segment between their germline ends measures 7 bases.